This TCR beta chain is from a study of response to subunit inactivated influenza vaccine. Trimming took 0 bases from V and 2 from J, leaving 14 bases between them. In germline, CDR1 is DFQATT, CDR2 SNEGSKA (reference sequence). The CDR3 has 16 residues. TCRdb re-called the RT-PCR reads through MiXCR, storing one row per CDR3 protein. The sample contains 700,000 to 800,000 distinct CDR3 sequences, around a sixth of which appear only once. The source was PBMCs from blood, collected 5 days after vaccination. The rearrangement uses TRBV20-1 and TRBJ2-1; possible D gene TRBD2, 5 bases. This receptor was obtained from a man aged 45-60 years who received an inactivated influenza vaccine. The CDR3 DNA follows: TGCAGTGCTAGAGAGGACGCGGGCCCTACCTACAATGAGCAGTTCTTC. The encoded protein is CSAREDAGPTYNEQFF.